This T cell receptor (beta chain) was obtained from a study of T cell changes during pregnancy in multiple sclerosis. TCRdb's copy holds only in-frame clones and misses some; the assay was immunoSEQ multiplex PCR. The sample carries about 59,000 clones, around 95% recorded once. The length of the CDR3 is 15 residues. Germline-derived CDR1 and CDR2 are SGHRS and YFSETQ. V lost 2 bases and J lost 8; bases outside the gene matches: 5. This receptor was taken from a female donor with multiple sclerosis, enrolled in a pregnancy study. Sequencing was performed on CD4+ T cells from peripheral blood mononuclear cells, taken before pregnancy. The gene calls are TRBV5-1 and TRBJ2-1, with TRBD2 identical over 12 bases. The CDR3 DNA is TGCGCCAGCAGCTTTTCGACTAGCGGGAGCTATGAGCAGTTCTTC. Protein product: CASSFSTSGSYEQFF.